Included here is one T cell receptor (beta chain) sequence, with context. This sample was taken from a study of blood T cell repertoires in COVID-19. On the study more broadly: T cells, B-cell-depleted T cells, or PBMCs provided the cDNA or gDNA that served as material.

Clinical history reported by participants formed the basis on which cohorts were assigned. It was within 2 weeks before study entry that exposed participants met a COVID-19 case. CDR1 is LGHNA, CDR2 YSLEER, per germline. This CDR3 has 14 amino acids. Trimming removed 4 bases from V and 10 bases from J; junction bases left unmatched: 10. In the original processing: Amplification of reference gene primers provided the estimated nucleated cell counts. Sequencing was performed with immunoSEQ multiplex PCR; in TCRdb, only in-frame clones are kept and a portion is missing. The V and J calls and the clone size are those of that table, but D and trimming were determined from the DNA. The data hold about 180,000 clones, with roughly three quarters observed a single time.

The J gene is TRBJ2-3, the V gene TRBV4-3, with 8 bases lining up with TRBD2. The receptor was isolated from a man aged 55 to 69 who had been exposed to COVID-19. Input material: PBMCs or T cells enriched from blood (not recorded which). This CDR3 is CASSPNPAGGAQYF. In DNA, the CDR3 is TGCGCCAGCAGCCCGAATCCCGCGGGAGGCGCGCAGTATTTT.